Sequencing of this T cell receptor beta chain was carried out in a study of blood T cell repertoires in COVID-19 (TCRdb year 2020). About the investigation overall: Samples covering the acute and convalescent phases of COVID-19 were provided by collaborators in the United States, Italy and Spain. The prospective study material was composed of cDNA or gDNA derived from T cells, B-cell-depleted T cells, or PBMCs. Subjects who had been exposed to COVID-19, were actively infected with it, or had recovered from it provided the deeply sampled blood TCRbeta repertoires that made up the dataset. The repertoires were released in a freely available public database meant as a resource for research on the immune response to SARS-CoV-2. Samples came from the ongoing ImmuneRACE study (first 160 participants) plus 1,254 subjects from 6 global collaborators. Nearly every sample came with metadata listing a de-identified subject ID, COVID-19 status, age in years and sex. Where available, HLA class I and class II types were obtained from metadata supplied by the sample provider rather than from assay-based typing.

The CDR3 goes from the cysteine to the phenylalanine over 14 residues. The DNA shown is the 42-base CDR3, in frame from base 1. V lost 2 bases and J lost 2 bases; the stretch between them is 7 bases long. The germline V gene provides CDR1 SGHTA and CDR2 FQGTGA. For this clone: Its antigen target is currently unknown. Base qualities were left out, and no much larger clone turns up one base away.

Whole blood was collected in K2EDTA tubes by collaborating institutions according to the institutions' own protocols. Collaborator samples were shipped for TCRbeta analysis as frozen whole blood, isolated PBMCs, or DNA extracted from either sample type. The immunoSEQ Assay, a bias-controlled multiplex PCR, was used to amplify TCRbeta CDR3 regions from genomic DNA. Per the authors' processing: Within the assay, amplification of reference gene primers was used to estimate how many nucleated cells each sample contained. Sequence reads were collapsed and filtered to measure the absolute abundance of every unique TCRbeta CDR3 rearrangement. For each sample, productive Simpson clonality was calculated as the square root of Simpson's diversity index over productive rearrangements. The table comes from immuneACCESS by way of TCRdb, which keeps in-frame sequences with V and J called. Part of the clones is missing from these tables; in studies checked, under half for an unresolved V gene and the rest for unknown reasons. V, J and clone size are those of that table, while D and trimming were read from the DNA. The sample table records fewer than 200,000 clones; around 87% of these occur just once. 2.5% to 3.5% of the sample belongs to the ten largest clones.

The paper as a whole reports these results and caveats: How much clinical and demographic metadata was included differed by source and by participant, and the metadata was provided uncurated.

What was sequenced was peripheral blood. This TCR was sampled from a man in his forties or fifties with active or convalescent COVID-19. Recombination linked TRBV7-3 to TRBJ1-3; D gene: possibly TRBD1, on 5 matching bases. The DNA sequence follows: TGTGCCAGCAGCTTACAGGGCCCTGGAAACACCATATATTTT. Its protein product is CASSLQGPGNTIYF.